The sequence of this T cell receptor beta chain was determined in a study of blood T cell repertoires in COVID-19. Study background: Researchers got acute and convalescent COVID-19 samples from the United States, Italy and Spain.

This clone has just a few counts. As originally analysed: Amplification with reference gene primers provided the estimates of nucleated cell counts. Repertoires were generated with immunoSEQ multiplex PCR, while TCRdb's copy carries only in-frame clones and drops some. The V and J calls and the clone size are those of that table, but D and trimming were determined from the DNA. There are some 130,000 clones in the sample; over 60% occur only once, and 1.5% to 2% lies in the top ten. CDR1 and CDR2 from the germline V gene are MDHEN and SYDVKM. Trimming cost V 5 bases and J 3 bases, with 10 bases left between them. The CDR3 has 13 amino acids.

The chain employs TRBV28 and TRBJ1-1; D is undetermined. The receptor's source is a woman in her 70s with acute or convalescent COVID-19. Material for sequencing was peripheral blood. The CDR3 spells CASSPYGDTEAFF. The CDR3 bases are TGTGCCAGCAGTCCATACGGGGACACTGAAGCTTTCTTT.